Described below is a single T cell receptor beta chain sequence and its context. This sample is part of a study of cytomegalovirus exposure and HLA in healthy donors. The CDR3 length is 13 residues. Germline assignment: CDR1 MDHEN and CDR2 SYDVKM. V lost 6 bases, J lost 0 bases, and 9 bases lay in between. The PCR ran on 60 Vbeta and 13 Jbeta primers. The protocol was immunoSEQ multiplex PCR, while the TCRdb copy is restricted to in-frame clones and leaves out a portion. In the table there are 150,000 to 200,000 clones, approximately 80% of which are singletons. This receptor was obtained from a man aged 45-60 years in good health and CMV-seropositive. The V and J genes are TRBV28 and TRBJ2-7, with D uncertain. Sample: PBMCs. CDR3 coding DNA: TGTGCCAGCAGACTGAGCCTCTCCTACGAGCAGTACTTC. It yields the protein CASRLSLSYEQYF.